This T cell receptor beta chain was recovered during a study of a mutant IDH1 vaccine in newly diagnosed glioma. Study-level background: Radiotherapy, temozolomide, or both had been given previously, and both were given to most.

The time point: week 35, safety follow-up. With topical imiquimod, each dose of the vaccine consisted of 300 ug of mutant IDH1 20-mer peptide. Assay: immunoSEQ multiplex PCR; the TCRdb copy retains only in-frame clones and omits some. This table holds about 56,000 clones, approximately 87% found once. Study outcomes and limitations: Detectable vaccine-induced immune responses arose in 80% to 95% of patients. No link was apparently found between pseudoprogression and changes in top peripheral T cell clonotypes.

This clone was seen a single time. Its cognate antigen is unknown. This CDR3 spans 15 amino acids. In germline, CDR1 is LNHNV, CDR2 YYDKDF (reference sequence). With 0 bases removed from V and 5 bases from J, the gap between germline ends came to 13 bases. The material sequenced was PBMCs, taken from a glioma patient whose treatment included an IDH1 peptide vaccine. V is TRBV15 and J is TRBJ2-5; D remains unclear. The clonotype originates from a man aged 35 to 55 with glioma. The DNA of the CDR3 is TGTGCCACCAGCAGAGACCTCCTAGTAGGGGAGACCCAGTACTTC. As protein: CATSRDLLVGETQYF.